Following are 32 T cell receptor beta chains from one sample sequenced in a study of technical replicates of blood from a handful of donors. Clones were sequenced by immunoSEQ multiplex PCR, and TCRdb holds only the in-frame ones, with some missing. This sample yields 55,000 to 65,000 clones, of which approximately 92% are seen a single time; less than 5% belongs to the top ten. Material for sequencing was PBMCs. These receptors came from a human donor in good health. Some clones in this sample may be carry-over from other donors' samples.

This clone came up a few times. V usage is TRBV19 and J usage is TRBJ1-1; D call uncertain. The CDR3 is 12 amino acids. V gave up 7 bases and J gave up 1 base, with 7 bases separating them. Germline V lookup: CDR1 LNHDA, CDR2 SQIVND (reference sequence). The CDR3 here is CASTRWNTEAFF. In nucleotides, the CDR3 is TGTGCCAGTACCAGGTGGAACACTGAAGCTTTCTTT. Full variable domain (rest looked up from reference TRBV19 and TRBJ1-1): DGGITQSPKYLFRKEGQNVTLSCEQNLNHDAMYWYRQDPGQGLRLIYYSQIVNDFQKGDIAEGYSVSREKKESFPLTVTSAQKNPTAFYLCASTRWNTEAFFGQGTRLTVV.

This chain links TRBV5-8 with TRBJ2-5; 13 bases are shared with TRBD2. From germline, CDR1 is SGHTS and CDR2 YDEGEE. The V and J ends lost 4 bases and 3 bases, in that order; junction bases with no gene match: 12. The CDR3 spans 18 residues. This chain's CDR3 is CASSLTTSGRPGKETQYF. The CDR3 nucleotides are TGTGCCAGCAGCCTAACGACTAGCGGGAGGCCTGGGAAAGAGACCCAGTACTTC. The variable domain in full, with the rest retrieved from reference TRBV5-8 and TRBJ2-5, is EAGVTQSPTHLIKTRGQQATLRCSPISGHTSVYWYQQALGLGLQFLLWYDEGEERNRGNFPPRFSGRQFPNYSSELNVNALELEDSALYLCASSLTTSGRPGKETQYFGPGTRLLVL.

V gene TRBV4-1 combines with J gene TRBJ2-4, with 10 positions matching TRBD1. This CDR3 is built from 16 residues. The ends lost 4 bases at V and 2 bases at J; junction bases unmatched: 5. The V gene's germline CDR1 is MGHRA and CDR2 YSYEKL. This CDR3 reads CASSPWTGGTKNIQYF. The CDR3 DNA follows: TGCGCCAGCAGCCCCTGGACAGGGGGAACCAAAAACATTCAGTACTTC.

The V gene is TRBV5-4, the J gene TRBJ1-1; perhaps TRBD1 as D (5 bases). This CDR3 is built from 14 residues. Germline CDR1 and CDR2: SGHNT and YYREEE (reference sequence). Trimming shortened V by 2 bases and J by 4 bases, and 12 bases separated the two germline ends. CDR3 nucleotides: TGTGCCAGCAGCTTAAAGGGGATGATCACTGAAGCTTTCTTT. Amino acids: CASSLKGMITEAFF.

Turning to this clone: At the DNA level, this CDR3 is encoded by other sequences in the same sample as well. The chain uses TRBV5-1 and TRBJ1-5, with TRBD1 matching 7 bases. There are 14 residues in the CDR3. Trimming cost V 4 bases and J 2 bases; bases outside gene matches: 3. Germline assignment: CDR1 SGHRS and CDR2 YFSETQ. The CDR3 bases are TGCGCCAGCAGCCCTGGACAGGGCAATCAGCCCCAGCATTTT. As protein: CASSPGQGNQPQHF.

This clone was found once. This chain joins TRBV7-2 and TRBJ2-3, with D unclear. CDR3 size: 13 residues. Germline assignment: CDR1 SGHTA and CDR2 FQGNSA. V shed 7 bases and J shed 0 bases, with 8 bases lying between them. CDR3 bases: TGTGCCAGCAAGATTACTAGCACAGATACGCAGTATTTT. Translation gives CASKITSTDTQYF.

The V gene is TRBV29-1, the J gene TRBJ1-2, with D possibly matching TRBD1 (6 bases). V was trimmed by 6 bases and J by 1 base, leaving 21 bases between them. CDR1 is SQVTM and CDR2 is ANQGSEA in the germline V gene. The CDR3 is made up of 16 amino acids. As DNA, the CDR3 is TGCAGCGTCCAAGATGTGACAGGCAACTTTAACTATGGCTACACCTTC. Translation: CSVQDVTGNFNYGYTF.

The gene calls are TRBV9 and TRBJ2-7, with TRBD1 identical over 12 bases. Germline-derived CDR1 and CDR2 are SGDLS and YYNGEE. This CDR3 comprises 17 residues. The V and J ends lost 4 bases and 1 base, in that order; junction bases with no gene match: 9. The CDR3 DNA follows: TGTGCCAGCAGCTCCCCCGGGACAGGGGGCCAGTCCTACGAGCAGTACTTC. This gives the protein CASSSPGTGGQSYEQYF.

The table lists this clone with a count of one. In nucleotides, the CDR3 is TGCGCCAGCAGCTTGGGTGTAACCGGGGAGCTGTTTTTT. This gives the protein CASSLGVTGELFF. V gene TRBV5-1 combines with J gene TRBJ2-2, with D uncertain. V was cut by 0 bases and J by 5 bases, with 5 bases left in between. Germline CDR1 is SGHRS and CDR2 is YFSETQ. The CDR3 is 13 amino acids.

The DNA for the CDR3 is TGCGCCAGCAGCCAAGATACGGGGGGGTACAATGAGCAGTTCTTC. Translated: CASSQDTGGYNEQFF. J is TRBJ2-1 and V is TRBV4-3, with 8 bases fitting TRBD2. V trimming: 0 bases; J trimming: 4 bases; junction bases outside the gene matches: 2. CDR1 and CDR2 from the germline V gene are LGHNA and YSLEER. The CDR3 is 15 amino acids.

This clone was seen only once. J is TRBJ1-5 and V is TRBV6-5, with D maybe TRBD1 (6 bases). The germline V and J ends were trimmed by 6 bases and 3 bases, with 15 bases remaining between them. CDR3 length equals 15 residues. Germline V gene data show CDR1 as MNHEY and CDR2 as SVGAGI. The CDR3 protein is CASRFHRDPNQPQHF. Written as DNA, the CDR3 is TGTGCCAGCAGGTTTCACAGGGATCCCAATCAGCCCCAGCATTTT.

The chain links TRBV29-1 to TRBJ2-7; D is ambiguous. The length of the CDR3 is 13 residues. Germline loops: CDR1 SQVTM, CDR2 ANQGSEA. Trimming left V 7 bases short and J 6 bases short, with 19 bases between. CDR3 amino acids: CSAVEREGLEQYF. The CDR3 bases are TGCAGCGCCGTCGAGCGAGAAGGCCTCGAGCAGTACTTC.

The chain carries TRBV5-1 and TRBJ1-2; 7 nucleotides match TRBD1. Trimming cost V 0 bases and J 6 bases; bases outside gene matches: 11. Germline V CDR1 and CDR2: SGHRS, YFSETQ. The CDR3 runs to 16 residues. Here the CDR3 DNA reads TGCGCCAGCAGCTTGGCCTCCAATCGACAGGGTGATGGCTACACCTTC. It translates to CASSLASNRQGDGYTF.

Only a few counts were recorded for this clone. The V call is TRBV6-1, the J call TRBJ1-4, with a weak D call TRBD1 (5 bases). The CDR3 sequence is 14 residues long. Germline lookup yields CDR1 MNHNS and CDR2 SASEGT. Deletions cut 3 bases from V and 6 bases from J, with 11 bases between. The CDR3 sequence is CASSEQGRDEKLFF. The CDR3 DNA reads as TGTGCCAGCAGTGAGCAGGGTCGGGATGAAAAACTGTTTTTT.

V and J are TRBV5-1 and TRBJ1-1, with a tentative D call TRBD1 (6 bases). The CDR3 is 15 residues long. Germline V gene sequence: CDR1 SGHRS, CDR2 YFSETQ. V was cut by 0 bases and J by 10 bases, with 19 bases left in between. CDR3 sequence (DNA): TGCGCCAGCAGCTTGGTGGGGGCGACGGCTGACGTAGCTTTCTTT. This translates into CASSLVGATADVAFF. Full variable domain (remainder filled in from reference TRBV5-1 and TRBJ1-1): KAGVTQTPRYLIKTRGQQVTLSCSPISGHRSVSWYQQTPGQGLQFLFEYFSETQRNKGNFPGRFSGRQFSNSRSEMNVSTLELGDSALYLCASSLVGATADVAFFGQGTRLTVV.

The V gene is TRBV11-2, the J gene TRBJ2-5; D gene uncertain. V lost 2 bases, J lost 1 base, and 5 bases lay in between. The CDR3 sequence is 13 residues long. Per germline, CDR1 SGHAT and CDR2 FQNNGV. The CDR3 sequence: CASSLPGQETQYF. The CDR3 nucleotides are TGTGCCAGCAGCTTACCGGGCCAAGAGACCCAGTACTTC. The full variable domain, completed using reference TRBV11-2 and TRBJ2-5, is EAGVAQSPRYKIIEKRQSVAFWCNPISGHATLYWYQQILGQGPKLLIQFQNNGVVDDSQLPKDRFSAERLKGVDSTLKIQPAKLEDSAVYLCASSLPGQETQYFGPGTRLLVL.

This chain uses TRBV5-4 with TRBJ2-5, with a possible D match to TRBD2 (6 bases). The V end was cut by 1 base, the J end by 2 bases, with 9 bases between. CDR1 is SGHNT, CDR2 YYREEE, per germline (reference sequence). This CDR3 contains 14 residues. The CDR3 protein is CASSLTGTQETQYF. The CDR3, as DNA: TGTGCCAGCAGCTTGACCGGGACTCAAGAGACCCAGTACTTC.

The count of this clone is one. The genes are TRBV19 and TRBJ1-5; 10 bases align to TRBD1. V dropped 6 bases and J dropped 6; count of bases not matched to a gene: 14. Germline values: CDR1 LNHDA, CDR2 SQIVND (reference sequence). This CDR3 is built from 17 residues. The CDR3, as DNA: TGTGCCAGTAGCAGCCCCCCCGGGACAGGGGTGGCTCAGCCCCAGCATTTT. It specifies CASSSPPGTGVAQPQHF. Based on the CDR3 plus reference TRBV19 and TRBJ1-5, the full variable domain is DGGITQSPKYLFRKEGQNVTLSCEQNLNHDAMYWYRQDPGQGLRLIYYSQIVNDFQKGDIAEGYSVSREKKESFPLTVTSAQKNPTAFYLCASSSPPGTGVAQPQHFGDGTRLSIL.

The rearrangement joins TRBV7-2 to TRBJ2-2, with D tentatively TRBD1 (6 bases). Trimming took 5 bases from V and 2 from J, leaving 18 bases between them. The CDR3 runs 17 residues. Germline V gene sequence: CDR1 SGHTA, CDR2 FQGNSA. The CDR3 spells CASSLRQAGINTGELFF. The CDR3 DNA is TGTGCCAGCAGCCTCAGACAGGCAGGGATTAACACCGGGGAGCTGTTTTTT.

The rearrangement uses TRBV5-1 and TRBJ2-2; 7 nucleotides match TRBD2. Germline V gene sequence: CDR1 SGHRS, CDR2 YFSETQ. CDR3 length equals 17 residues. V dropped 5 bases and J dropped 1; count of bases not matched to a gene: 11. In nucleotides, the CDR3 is TGCGCCAGCAGTGAAGTAGCGGGCGCCGGGAACACCGGGGAGCTGTTTTTT. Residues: CASSEVAGAGNTGELFF.

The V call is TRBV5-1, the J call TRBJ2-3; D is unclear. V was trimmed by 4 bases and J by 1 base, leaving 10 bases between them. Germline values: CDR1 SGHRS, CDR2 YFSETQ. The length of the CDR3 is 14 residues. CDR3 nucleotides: TGCGCCAGCAGCCCCGCGGAGCGCACAGATACGCAGTATTTT. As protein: CASSPAERTDTQYF.

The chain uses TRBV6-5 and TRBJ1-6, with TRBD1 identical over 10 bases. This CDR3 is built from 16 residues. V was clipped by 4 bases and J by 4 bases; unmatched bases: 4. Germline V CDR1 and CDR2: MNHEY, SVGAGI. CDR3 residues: CASSLTGGDYNSPLHF. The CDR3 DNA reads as TGTGCCAGCAGTTTGACAGGGGGCGATTATAATTCACCCCTCCACTTT.

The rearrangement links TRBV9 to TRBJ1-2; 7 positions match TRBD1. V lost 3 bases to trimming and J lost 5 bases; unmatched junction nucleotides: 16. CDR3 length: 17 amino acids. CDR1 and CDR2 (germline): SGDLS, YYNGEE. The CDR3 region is CASSGYGTALRSYGYTF. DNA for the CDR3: TGTGCCAGCAGCGGTTACGGGACAGCCCTTCGTTCTTATGGCTACACCTTC. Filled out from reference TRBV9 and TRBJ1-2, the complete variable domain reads DSGVTQTPKHLITATGQRVTLRCSPRSGDLSVYWYQQSLDQGLQFLIQYYNGEERAKGNILERFSAQQFPDLHSELNLSSLELGDSALYFCASSGYGTALRSYGYTFGSGTRLTVV.

This CDR3 is CASSPPRGTDAGTDTQYF. CDR3 DNA: TGTGCCAGCTCACCACCGCGGGGAACGGACGCCGGGACAGATACGCAGTATTTT. The gene calls are TRBV18 and TRBJ2-3, with D maybe TRBD2 (6 bases). The CDR3 covers 18 residues. From germline, CDR1 is KGHSH and CDR2 LQKENI. Trimming pared 0 bases from V and 3 bases from J, leaving 19 bases between.

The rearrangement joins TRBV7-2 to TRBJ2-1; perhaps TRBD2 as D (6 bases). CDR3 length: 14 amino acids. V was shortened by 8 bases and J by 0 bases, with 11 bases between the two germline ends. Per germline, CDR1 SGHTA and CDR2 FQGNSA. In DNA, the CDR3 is TGTGCCAGCTGCCCCGGGGGCTCCTACAATGAGCAGTTCTTC. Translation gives CASCPGGSYNEQFF.

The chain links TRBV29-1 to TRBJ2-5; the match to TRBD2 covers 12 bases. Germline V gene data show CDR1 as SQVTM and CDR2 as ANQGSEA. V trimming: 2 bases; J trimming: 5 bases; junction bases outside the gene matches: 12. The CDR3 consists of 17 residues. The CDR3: CSVEQLAGGPTGETQYF. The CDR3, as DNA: TGCAGCGTTGAACAACTAGCGGGAGGCCCCACGGGGGAGACCCAGTACTTC.

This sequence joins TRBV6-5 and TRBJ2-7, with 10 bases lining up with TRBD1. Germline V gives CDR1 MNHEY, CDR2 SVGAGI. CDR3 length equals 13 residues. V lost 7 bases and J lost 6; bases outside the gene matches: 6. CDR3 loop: CASTGTGASEQYF. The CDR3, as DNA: TGTGCCAGCACCGGGACAGGGGCGTCCGAGCAGTACTTC.

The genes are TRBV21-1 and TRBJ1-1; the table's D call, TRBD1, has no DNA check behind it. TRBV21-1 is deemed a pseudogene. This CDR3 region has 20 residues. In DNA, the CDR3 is TGTGCCAGCAGCAAAAGGGGGCCGGGACAGGGGGTGAGAGGGAACACTGAAGCTTTCTTT. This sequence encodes CASSKRGPGQGVRGNTEAFF.

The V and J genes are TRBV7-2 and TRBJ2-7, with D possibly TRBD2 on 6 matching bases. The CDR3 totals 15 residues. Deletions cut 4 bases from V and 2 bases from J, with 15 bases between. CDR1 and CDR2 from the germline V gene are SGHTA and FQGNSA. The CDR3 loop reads CASSSRTTLTYEQYF. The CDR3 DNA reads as TGTGCCAGCAGCTCCCGGACTACTCTCACCTACGAGCAGTACTTC.

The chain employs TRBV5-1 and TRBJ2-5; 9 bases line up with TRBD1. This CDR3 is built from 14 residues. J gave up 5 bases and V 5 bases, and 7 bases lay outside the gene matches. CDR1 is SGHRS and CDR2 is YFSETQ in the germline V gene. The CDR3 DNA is TGCGCCAGCAGTCTGGGACAGGGTCGCGAGACCCAGTACTTC. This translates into CASSLGQGRETQYF.

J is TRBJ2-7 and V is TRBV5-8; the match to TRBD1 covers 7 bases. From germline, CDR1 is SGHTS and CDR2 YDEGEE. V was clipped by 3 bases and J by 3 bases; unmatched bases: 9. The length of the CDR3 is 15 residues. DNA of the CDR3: TGTGCCAGCAGCTCAGACAGGGACCTATTCTACGAGCAGTACTTC. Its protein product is CASSSDRDLFYEQYF.

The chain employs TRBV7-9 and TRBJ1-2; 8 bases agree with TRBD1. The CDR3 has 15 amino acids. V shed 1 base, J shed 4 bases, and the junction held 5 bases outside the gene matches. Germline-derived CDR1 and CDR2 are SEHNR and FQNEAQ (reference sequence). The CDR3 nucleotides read TGTGCCAGCAGCTTAGATTGGCAGGGGGCCTATGGCTACACCTTC. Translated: CASSLDWQGAYGYTF.